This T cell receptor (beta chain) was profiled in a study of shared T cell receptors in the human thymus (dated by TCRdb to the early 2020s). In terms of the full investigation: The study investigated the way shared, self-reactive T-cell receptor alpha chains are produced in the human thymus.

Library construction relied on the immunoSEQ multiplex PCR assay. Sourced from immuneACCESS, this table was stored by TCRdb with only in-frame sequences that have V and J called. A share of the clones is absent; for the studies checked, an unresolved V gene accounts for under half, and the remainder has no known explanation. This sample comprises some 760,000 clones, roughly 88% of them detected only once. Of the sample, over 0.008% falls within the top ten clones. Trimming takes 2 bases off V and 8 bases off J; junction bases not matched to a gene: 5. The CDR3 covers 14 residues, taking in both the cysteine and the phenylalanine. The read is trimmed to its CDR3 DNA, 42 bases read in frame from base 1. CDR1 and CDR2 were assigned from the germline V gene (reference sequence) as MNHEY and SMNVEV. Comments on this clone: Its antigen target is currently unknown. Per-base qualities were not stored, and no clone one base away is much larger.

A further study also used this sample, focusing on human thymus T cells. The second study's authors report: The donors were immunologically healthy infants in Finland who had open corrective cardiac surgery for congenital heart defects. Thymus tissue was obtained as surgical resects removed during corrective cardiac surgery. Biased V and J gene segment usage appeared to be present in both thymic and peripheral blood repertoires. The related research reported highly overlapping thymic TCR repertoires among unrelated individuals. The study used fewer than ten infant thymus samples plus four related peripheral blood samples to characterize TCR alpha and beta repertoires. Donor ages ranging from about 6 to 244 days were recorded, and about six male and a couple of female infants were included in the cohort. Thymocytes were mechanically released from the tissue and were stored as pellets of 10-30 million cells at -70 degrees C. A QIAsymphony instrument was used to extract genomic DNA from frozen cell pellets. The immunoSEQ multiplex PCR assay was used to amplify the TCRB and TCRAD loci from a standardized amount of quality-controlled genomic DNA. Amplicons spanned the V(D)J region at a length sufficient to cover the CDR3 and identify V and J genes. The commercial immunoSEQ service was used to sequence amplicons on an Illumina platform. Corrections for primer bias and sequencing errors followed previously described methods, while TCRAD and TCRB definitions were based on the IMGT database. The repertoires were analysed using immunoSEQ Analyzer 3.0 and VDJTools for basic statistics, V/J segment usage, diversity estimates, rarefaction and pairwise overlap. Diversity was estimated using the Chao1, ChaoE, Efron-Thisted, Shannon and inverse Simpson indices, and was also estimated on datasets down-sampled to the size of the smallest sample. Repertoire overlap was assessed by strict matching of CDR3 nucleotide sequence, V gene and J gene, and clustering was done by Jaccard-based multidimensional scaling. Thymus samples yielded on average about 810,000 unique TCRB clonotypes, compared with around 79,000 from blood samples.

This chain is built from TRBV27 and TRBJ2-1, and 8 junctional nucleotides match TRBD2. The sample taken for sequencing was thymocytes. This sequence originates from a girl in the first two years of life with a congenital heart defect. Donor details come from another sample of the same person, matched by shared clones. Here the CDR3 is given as CASSLERGKYEQFF. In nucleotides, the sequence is TGTGCCAGCAGTTTAGAGCGGGGGAAGTATGAGCAGTTCTTC.